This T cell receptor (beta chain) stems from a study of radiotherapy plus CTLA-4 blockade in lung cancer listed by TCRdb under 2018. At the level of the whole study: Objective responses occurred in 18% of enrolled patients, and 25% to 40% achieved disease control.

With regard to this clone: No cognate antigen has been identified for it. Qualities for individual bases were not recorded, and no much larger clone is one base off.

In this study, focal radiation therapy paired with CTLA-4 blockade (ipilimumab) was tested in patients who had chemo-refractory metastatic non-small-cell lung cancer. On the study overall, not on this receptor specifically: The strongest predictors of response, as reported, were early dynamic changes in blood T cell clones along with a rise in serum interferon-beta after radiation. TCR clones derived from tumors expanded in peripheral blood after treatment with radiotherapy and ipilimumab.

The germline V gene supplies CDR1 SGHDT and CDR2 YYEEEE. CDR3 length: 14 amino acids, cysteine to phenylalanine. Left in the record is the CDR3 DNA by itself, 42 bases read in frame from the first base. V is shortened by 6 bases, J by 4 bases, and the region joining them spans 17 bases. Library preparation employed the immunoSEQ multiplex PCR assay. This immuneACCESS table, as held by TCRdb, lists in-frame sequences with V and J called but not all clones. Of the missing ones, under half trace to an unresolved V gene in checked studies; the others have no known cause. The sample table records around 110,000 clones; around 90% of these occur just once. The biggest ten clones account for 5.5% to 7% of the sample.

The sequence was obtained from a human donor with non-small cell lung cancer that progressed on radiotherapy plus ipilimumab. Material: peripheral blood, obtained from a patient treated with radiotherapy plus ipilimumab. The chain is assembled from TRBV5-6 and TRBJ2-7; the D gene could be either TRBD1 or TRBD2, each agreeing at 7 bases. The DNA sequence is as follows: TGTGCCAGCAACTTACAGGGGAGGGGTTACGAGCAGTACTTC. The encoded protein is CASNLQGRGYEQYF. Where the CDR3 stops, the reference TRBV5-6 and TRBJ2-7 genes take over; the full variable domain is DAGVTQSPTHLIKTRGQQVTLRCSPKSGHDTVSWYQQALGQGPQFIFQYYEEEERQRGNFPDRFSGHQFPNYSSELNVNALLLGDSALYLCASNLQGRGYEQYFGPGTRLTVT.